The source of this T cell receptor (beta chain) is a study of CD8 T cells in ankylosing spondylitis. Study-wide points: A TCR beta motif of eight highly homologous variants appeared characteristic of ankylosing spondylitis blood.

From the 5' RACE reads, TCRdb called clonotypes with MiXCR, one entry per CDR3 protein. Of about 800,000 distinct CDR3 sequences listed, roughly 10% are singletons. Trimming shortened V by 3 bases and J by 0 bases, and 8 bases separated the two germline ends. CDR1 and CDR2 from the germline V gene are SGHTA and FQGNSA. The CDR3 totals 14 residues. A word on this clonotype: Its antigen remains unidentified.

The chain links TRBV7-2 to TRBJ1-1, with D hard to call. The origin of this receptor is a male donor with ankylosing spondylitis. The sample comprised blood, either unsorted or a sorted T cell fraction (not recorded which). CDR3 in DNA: TGTGCCAGCAGCTTCTGGCTCCTGAACACTGAAGCTTTCTTT. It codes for CASSFWLLNTEAFF.